This TCR beta chain was sequenced in a study of cytotoxic CD8 clonotypes in ibrutinib-treated CLL. TCRdb's copy holds only in-frame clones and misses some; the assay was immunoSEQ multiplex PCR. The table includes 150,000 or so clones, approximately 75% detected once. Study-wide findings and caveats: Public clonotypes were uncommon and contracted or stayed stable on treatment. Starting clonality was above that of age-matched healthy donors and tracked circulating CD8+ T-cell counts.

V shed 0 bases, J shed 7 bases, and the junction held 4 bases outside the gene matches. CDR3 size: 15 residues. CDR1 and CDR2 (germline): GTSNPN, SVGIG (reference sequence). As concerns this clone: Its antigen remains unknown.

This specimen consisted of PBMCs, obtained after 12 months of ibrutinib treatment. This clonotype was obtained from a human donor with chronic lymphocytic leukemia. The V and J genes are TRBV30 and TRBJ2-1; 12 nucleotides line up with TRBD2. The CDR3 is CAWSVGLAGGNEQFF. The CDR3 DNA reads as TGTGCCTGGAGTGTCGGTCTAGCGGGAGGGAATGAGCAGTTCTTC. The variable domain in full, with the rest retrieved from reference TRBV30 and TRBJ2-1, is SQTIHQWPATLVQPVGSPLSLECTVEGTSNPNLYWYRQAAGRGLQLLFYSVGIGQISSEVPQNLSASRPQDRQFILSSKKLLLSDSGFYLCAWSVGLAGGNEQFFGPGTRLTVL.